The rows below give T cell receptor beta chains drawn from one sample of a study of blood T cells in healthy people across ages. TCRdb processed the 5' RACE reads anew with MiXCR; each CDR3 protein has one entry. The table records about 1.4 million distinct CDR3 sequences, approximately 59% of them present only once. The specimen sequenced was blood. These receptors came from a man aged 18 to 29 in good health. Each CDR3 is given with its conserved first and last residue. A D gene is named only where the DNA matches it firmly. Expanded clones are given a class, and other clones once, few, many or no size at all.

clone_size	d_call	v_call	j_call	cdr3_aa	cdr3_nt
.	.	TRBV7-2	TRBJ2-3	CASSRISGPGDTQYF	TGTGCCAGCAGCCGAATCAGCGGGCCGGGGGATACGCAGTATTTT
.	TRBD1	TRBV7-8	TRBJ1-1	CASSMDRGRTEAFF	TGTGCCAGCAGTATGGACAGGGGGCGAACTGAAGCTTTCTTT
few	.	TRBV10-3	TRBJ2-7	CAISETRTYEQYF	TGTGCCATCAGTGAGACACGGACCTACGAGCAGTACTTC
.	.	TRBV2	TRBJ1-1	CASSSGAFF	TGTGCCAGCTCCTCGGGAGCTTTCTTT
.	.	TRBV20-1	TRBJ2-5	CSAKVVGETQYF	TGCAGTGCTAAAGTGGTGGGAGAGACCCAGTACTTC
.	.	TRBV29-1	TRBJ2-3	CSVLLGTDTQYF	TGCAGCGTGCTGCTTGGCACAGATACGCAGTATTTT
.	TRBD2	TRBV12-3/TRBV12-4	TRBJ2-7	CASSTHGLAGAYEQYF	TGTGCCAGCAGTACACACGGACTAGCGGGGGCCTACGAGCAGTACTTC
.	TRBD2	TRBV29-1	TRBJ2-7	CSVEGGSGAYNEQYF	TGCAGCGTTGAAGGTGGTAGCGGGGCCTACAATGAGCAGTACTTC
few	.	TRBV20-1	TRBJ2-7	CSASQGNSHEQYF	TGCAGTGCTAGTCAGGGGAATAGCCACGAGCAGTACTTC
many	.	TRBV28	TRBJ2-3	CASSPLADTQYF	TGTGCCAGCAGTCCTCTTGCAGATACGCAGTATTTT
.	TRBD2	TRBV12-3/TRBV12-4	TRBJ2-5	CASQGGALETQYF	TGTGCCTCCCAGGGAGGGGCTTTAGAGACCCAGTACTTC
.	.	TRBV5-1	TRBJ2-7	CASSLGDGNSYEQYF	TGCGCCAGCAGCTTGGGGGACGGTAACTCCTACGAGCAGTACTTC
.	.	TRBV7-2	TRBJ2-7	CASSLARLSSYEQYF	TGTGCCAGCAGCTTAGCCCGCCTAAGCTCCTACGAGCAGTACTTC
.	.	TRBV7-8	TRBJ2-5	CASSPWTSYAGETQYF	TGTGCCAGCAGCCCCTGGACATCCTACGCGGGAGAGACCCAGTACTTC
.	.	TRBV20-1	TRBJ1-6	CSARGRSNSPLHF	TGCAGTGCTAGAGGTCGGAGCAATTCACCCCTCCACTTT
.	TRBD2	TRBV11-2	TRBJ2-5	CASSLDFEEDPSTSGVQTQYF	TGTGCCAGCAGCTTAGATTTTGAAGAAGATCCTTCTACTAGCGGGGTCCAGACCCAGTACTTC
few	.	TRBV7-2	TRBJ2-5	CASSPLPEVQETQYF	TGTGCCAGCAGCCCCCTCCCGGAAGTCCAAGAGACCCAGTACTTC
.	TRBD1	TRBV20-1	TRBJ1-4	CSARGTGTEPEKLFF	TGCAGTGCTAGGGGGACCGGGACAGAACCTGAAAAACTGTTTTTT
.	TRBD2	TRBV3-1	TRBJ2-2	CASSPSGTSGTGELFF	TGTGCCAGCAGCCCTTCCGGGACTAGCGGGACCGGGGAGCTGTTTTTT
.	TRBD2	TRBV20-1	TRBJ2-7	CSASLGGVSHEQYF	TGCAGTGCAAGCCTGGGGGGGGTGTCCCACGAGCAGTACTTC
.	.	TRBV20-1	TRBJ2-1	CSARLPTNEQFF	TGCAGTGCTAGGTTGCCTACCAATGAGCAGTTCTTC
.	TRBD1	TRBV4-1	TRBJ2-7	CASSSRQGSSYNEQYF	TGCGCCAGCAGCAGTCGACAGGGGTCTTCCTACAATGAGCAGTACTTC
.	.	TRBV6-5	TRBJ1-2	CASSFQGGPANYGYTF	TGTGCCAGCAGTTTTCAGGGAGGCCCAGCTAACTATGGCTACACCTTC